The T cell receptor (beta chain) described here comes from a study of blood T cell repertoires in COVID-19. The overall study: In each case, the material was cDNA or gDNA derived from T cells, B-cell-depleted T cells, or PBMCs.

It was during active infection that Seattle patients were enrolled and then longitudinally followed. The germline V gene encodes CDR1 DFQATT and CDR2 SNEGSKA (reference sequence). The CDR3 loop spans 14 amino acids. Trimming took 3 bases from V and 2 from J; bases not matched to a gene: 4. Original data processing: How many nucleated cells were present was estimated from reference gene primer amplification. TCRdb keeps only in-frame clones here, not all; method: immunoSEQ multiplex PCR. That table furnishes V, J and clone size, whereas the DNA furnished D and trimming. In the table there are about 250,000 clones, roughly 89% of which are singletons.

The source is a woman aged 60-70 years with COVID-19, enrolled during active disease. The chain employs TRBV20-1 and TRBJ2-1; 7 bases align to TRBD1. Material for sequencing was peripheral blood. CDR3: CSASDTGAYNEQFF. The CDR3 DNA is TGCAGTGCTAGTGACACAGGGGCCTACAATGAGCAGTTCTTC.